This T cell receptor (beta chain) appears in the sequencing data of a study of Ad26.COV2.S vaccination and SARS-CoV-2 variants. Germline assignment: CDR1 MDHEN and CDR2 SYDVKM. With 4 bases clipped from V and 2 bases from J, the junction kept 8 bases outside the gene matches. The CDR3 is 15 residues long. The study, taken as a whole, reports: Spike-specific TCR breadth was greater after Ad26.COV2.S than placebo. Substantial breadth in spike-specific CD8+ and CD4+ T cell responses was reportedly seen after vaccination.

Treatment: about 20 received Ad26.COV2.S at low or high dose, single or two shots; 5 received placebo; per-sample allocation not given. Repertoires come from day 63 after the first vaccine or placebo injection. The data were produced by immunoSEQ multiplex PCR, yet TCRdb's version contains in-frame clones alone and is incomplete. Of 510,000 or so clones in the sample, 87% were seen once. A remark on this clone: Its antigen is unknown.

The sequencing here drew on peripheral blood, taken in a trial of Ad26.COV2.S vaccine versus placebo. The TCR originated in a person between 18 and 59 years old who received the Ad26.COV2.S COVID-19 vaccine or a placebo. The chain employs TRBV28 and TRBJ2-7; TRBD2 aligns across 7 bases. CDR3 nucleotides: TGTGCCAGCAGTTCCCAGCGGGATCGCGCCTACGAGCAGTACTTC. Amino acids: CASSSQRDRAYEQYF. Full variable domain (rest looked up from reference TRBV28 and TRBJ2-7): DVKVTQSSRYLVKRTGEKVFLECVQDMDHENMFWYRQDPGLGLRLIYFSYDVKMKEKGDIPEGYSVSREKKERFSLILESASTNQTSMYLCASSSQRDRAYEQYFGPGTRLTVT.